What follows are 2 T cell receptor beta chains derived from one specimen sequenced in a study of T cells after yellow fever vaccination. One entry per CDR3 protein results from TCRdb running MiXCR on the 5' RACE reads. The data show 500,000 to 650,000 distinct CDR3 sequences, about 12% seen once. The sequencing used PBMCs, collected on the day of the yellow fever booster vaccination. Source of these receptors: a young man who received the YFV17D yellow fever vaccine.

This clonotype has more than one count but fewer than ten. This sequence joins TRBV5-1 and TRBJ2-1; 9 bases are a match to TRBD2. The CDR3 contains 14 residues. The trim removed 7 bases at V and 5 bases at J, leaving 7 bases unmatched. CDR1 and CDR2 from the germline V gene are SGHRS and YFSETQ. The CDR3: CASGTSGPNNEQFF. Here the CDR3 DNA reads TGCGCCAGCGGAACTAGCGGGCCGAACAATGAGCAGTTCTTC.

The V and J genes are TRBV6-1 and TRBJ1-3; tentative D call: TRBD1 (5 bases). Germline loops: CDR1 MNHNS, CDR2 SASEGT. The CDR3 spans 16 residues. V was shortened by 7 bases and J by 0 bases, with 16 bases between the two germline ends. CDR3: CASTQGAGSSGNTIYF. CDR3 coding DNA: TGTGCCAGCACCCAGGGAGCCGGGAGCTCTGGAAACACCATATATTTT.